In its sample, the clone carrying this T cell receptor (beta chain) was seen once. Its antigen is undetermined. Treg sorting used a CD4+CD25+CD127-/low gate. Notes on the study in general: The larger cohort examined one V-J beta rearrangement, not whole repertoires. Tumor memory CD4+ T cell TCR gene usage was found to cluster with blood and lymph node memory CD4+ cells and with lymph node naive CD4+ cells. Greatest tumor Treg TCR overlap was with tumor naive CD4+ cells.

Germline loops: CDR1 MNHEY, CDR2 SVGAGI. Trimming cost V 0 bases and J 5 bases, with 13 bases left between them. The CDR3 runs to 15 residues. TCRdb processed the 5' RACE reads anew with MiXCR; each CDR3 protein has one entry. This table has thousands of distinct CDR3 sequences, around 53% appearing once. Sequencing input: Tregs sorted from a lymph node. This sequence originates from a female donor with breast cancer. The V call is TRBV6-5, the J call TRBJ2-5, with D perhaps matching TRBD2 (6 bases). The chain's CDR3 is CASSYSRRGRETQYF. The CDR3 region has the DNA TGTGCCAGCAGTTACTCGAGGCGGGGCAGGGAGACCCAGTACTTC.